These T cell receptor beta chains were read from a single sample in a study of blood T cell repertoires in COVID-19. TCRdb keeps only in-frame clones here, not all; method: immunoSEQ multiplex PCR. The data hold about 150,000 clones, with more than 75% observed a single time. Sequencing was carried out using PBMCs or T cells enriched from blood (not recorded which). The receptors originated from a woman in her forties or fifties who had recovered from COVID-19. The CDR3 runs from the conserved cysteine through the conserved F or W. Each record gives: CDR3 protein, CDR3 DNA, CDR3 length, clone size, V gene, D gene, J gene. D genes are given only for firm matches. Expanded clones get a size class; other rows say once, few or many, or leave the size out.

CDR3 protein: CASSQVLIVGEQYF
CDR3 DNA: TGTGCCAGCAGCCAAGTGTTAATCGTCGGCGAGCAGTACTTC
CDR3 length: 14
clone size: NA
V gene: TRBV3-1/TRBV3-2
D gene: NA
J gene: TRBJ2-7

CDR3 protein: CASSLGHLATNEKLFF
CDR3 DNA: TGCGCCAGCAGCTTGGGACACCTTGCAACTAATGAAAAACTGTTTTTT
CDR3 length: 16
clone size: NA
V gene: TRBV5-1
D gene: NA
J gene: TRBJ1-4

CDR3 protein: CAWSVGGTDTQYF
CDR3 DNA: TGTGCCTGGAGTGTCGGGGGCACAGATACGCAGTATTTT
CDR3 length: 13
clone size: NA
V gene: TRBV30
D gene: NA
J gene: TRBJ2-3

CDR3 protein: CASKGGNQPQHF
CDR3 DNA: TGTGCCAGCAAGGGAGGGAATCAGCCCCAGCATTTT
CDR3 length: 12
clone size: NA
V gene: TRBV28
D gene: NA
J gene: TRBJ1-5

CDR3 protein: CASSSPPQGLGGNTIYF
CDR3 DNA: TGTGCCAGCAGTTCTCCCCCACAGGGGCTCGGTGGAAACACCATATATTTT
CDR3 length: 17
clone size: NA
V gene: TRBV28
D gene: TRBD1
J gene: TRBJ1-3

CDR3 protein: CAIKSGGQVDEQFF
CDR3 DNA: TGTGCCATCAAGTCGGGGGGGCAGGTCGATGAGCAGTTCTTC
CDR3 length: 14
clone size: NA
V gene: TRBV10-3
D gene: TRBD2
J gene: TRBJ2-1

CDR3 protein: CASSQDTASGYNEQFF
CDR3 DNA: TGTGCCAGCAGCCAAGATACGGCTAGCGGTTACAATGAGCAGTTCTTC
CDR3 length: 16
clone size: NA
V gene: TRBV4-2
D gene: TRBD2
J gene: TRBJ2-1

CDR3 protein: CASSLSRGTNEKLFF
CDR3 DNA: TGTGCCAGCAGCCTCTCGCGGGGTACTAATGAAAAACTGTTTTTT
CDR3 length: 15
clone size: NA
V gene: TRBV9
D gene: NA
J gene: TRBJ1-4

CDR3 protein: CASSLGGSQEKLFF
CDR3 DNA: TGCGCCAGCAGCTTGGGCGGGAGTCAGGAAAAACTGTTTTTT
CDR3 length: 14
clone size: NA
V gene: TRBV5-1
D gene: NA
J gene: TRBJ1-4

CDR3 protein: CASSARQGNGYTF
CDR3 DNA: TGTGCCAGCAGCGCCCGACAGGGGAATGGCTACACCTTC
CDR3 length: 13
clone size: NA
V gene: TRBV14
D gene: TRBD1
J gene: TRBJ1-2

CDR3 protein: CASSFVRGQGAPEAFF
CDR3 DNA: TGTGCCAGCAGCTTTGTAAGGGGACAGGGGGCGCCTGAAGCTTTCTTT
CDR3 length: 16
clone size: NA
V gene: TRBV5-8
D gene: TRBD1
J gene: TRBJ1-1

CDR3 protein: CASSPWTVGQETQYF
CDR3 DNA: TGTGCCAGCAGCCCGTGGACAGTCGGGCAAGAGACCCAGTACTTC
CDR3 length: 15
clone size: NA
V gene: TRBV14
D gene: NA
J gene: TRBJ2-5

CDR3 protein: CASSPRLAGLDTQYF
CDR3 DNA: TGCGCCAGCAGCCCCCGACTAGCGGGGTTGGATACGCAGTATTTT
CDR3 length: 15
clone size: NA
V gene: TRBV5-1
D gene: TRBD2
J gene: TRBJ2-3

CDR3 protein: CASKRRVTGELFF
CDR3 DNA: TGTGCCAGCAAAAGGAGGGTCACCGGGGAGCTGTTTTTT
CDR3 length: 13
clone size: NA
V gene: TRBV5-8
D gene: NA
J gene: TRBJ2-2

CDR3 protein: CASSLDTRGRDQPQHF
CDR3 DNA: TGTGCCAGCAGCTTAGATACAAGGGGCCGGGATCAGCCCCAGCATTTT
CDR3 length: 16
clone size: NA
V gene: TRBV11-2
D gene: NA
J gene: TRBJ1-5

CDR3 protein: CASQPGGFNQPQHF
CDR3 DNA: TGTGCCAGCCAGCCAGGGGGATTCAATCAGCCCCAGCATTTT
CDR3 length: 14
clone size: few
V gene: TRBV28
D gene: TRBD1
J gene: TRBJ1-5

CDR3 protein: CASSLTGTGIFRDQPQHF
CDR3 DNA: TGTGCCAGCAGTTTAACCGGGACAGGGATATTCCGCGATCAGCCCCAGCATTTT
CDR3 length: 18
clone size: once
V gene: TRBV28
D gene: TRBD1
J gene: TRBJ1-5

CDR3 protein: CASSSTGSTYEQYF
CDR3 DNA: TGTGCCAGCAGTTCCACAGGGTCGACCTACGAGCAGTACTTC
CDR3 length: 14
clone size: NA
V gene: TRBV28
D gene: NA
J gene: TRBJ2-7

CDR3 protein: CASSQAGYGYTF
CDR3 DNA: TGCGCCAGCAGCCAGGCGGGCTATGGCTACACCTTC
CDR3 length: 12
clone size: NA
V gene: TRBV4-1
D gene: NA
J gene: TRBJ1-2

CDR3 protein: CASSGEGQGGGTEAFF
CDR3 DNA: TGTGCCAGTAGTGGGGAAGGACAGGGCGGTGGGACTGAAGCTTTCTTT
CDR3 length: 16
clone size: once
V gene: TRBV19
D gene: TRBD1
J gene: TRBJ1-1

CDR3 protein: CASTTTDSYEQYF
CDR3 DNA: TGTGCCAGCACCACGACAGACTCCTACGAGCAGTACTTC
CDR3 length: 13
clone size: NA
V gene: TRBV6-5
D gene: NA
J gene: TRBJ2-7

CDR3 protein: CSAARQGTNTEAFF
CDR3 DNA: TGCAGCGCCGCTCGACAGGGAACGAACACTGAAGCTTTCTTT
CDR3 length: 14
clone size: NA
V gene: TRBV29-1
D gene: TRBD1
J gene: TRBJ1-1

CDR3 protein: CASSPGQVEAFF
CDR3 DNA: TGTGCCAGCAGTCCCGGACAGGTTGAAGCTTTCTTT
CDR3 length: 12
clone size: NA
V gene: TRBV6-6
D gene: TRBD1
J gene: TRBJ1-1

CDR3 protein: CASSPPNRGLTDTQYF
CDR3 DNA: TGTGCCAGCTCACCACCGAACAGGGGGCTCACAGATACGCAGTATTTT
CDR3 length: 16
clone size: NA
V gene: TRBV18
D gene: TRBD1
J gene: TRBJ2-3

CDR3 protein: CVTHRTGSRYGYTF
CDR3 DNA: TGTGTCACGCACCGTACAGGGAGTAGGTATGGCTACACCTTC
CDR3 length: 14
clone size: few
V gene: TRBV2
D gene: NA
J gene: TRBJ1-2

CDR3 protein: CASGLGPLNTGELFF
CDR3 DNA: TGTGCTAGTGGTTTGGGGCCTTTAAACACCGGGGAGCTGTTTTTT
CDR3 length: 15
clone size: NA
V gene: TRBV12-5
D gene: NA
J gene: TRBJ2-2

CDR3 protein: CATSRGQGNQPQHF
CDR3 DNA: TGTGCCACCAGCAGGGGACAGGGAAATCAGCCCCAGCATTTT
CDR3 length: 14
clone size: NA
V gene: TRBV15
D gene: TRBD1
J gene: TRBJ1-5

CDR3 protein: CASSLAGGADYGYTF
CDR3 DNA: TGTGCCAGCAGTTTGGCTGGGGGCGCCGACTATGGCTACACCTTC
CDR3 length: 15
clone size: few
V gene: TRBV28
D gene: NA
J gene: TRBJ1-2

CDR3 protein: CSASSGGRGQPQHF
CDR3 DNA: TGCAGTGCTAGTTCAGGGGGCAGGGGTCAGCCCCAGCATTTT
CDR3 length: 14
clone size: NA
V gene: TRBV20-1
D gene: TRBD1
J gene: TRBJ1-5

CDR3 protein: CASSIDNWDEGARTEAFF
CDR3 DNA: TGTGCCAGTAGTATAGATAATTGGGACGAGGGGGCCCGTACTGAAGCTTTCTTT
CDR3 length: 18
clone size: few
V gene: TRBV19
D gene: TRBD1
J gene: TRBJ1-1

CDR3 protein: CASNILGGFAYEQYF
CDR3 DNA: TGTGCCAGCAATATTTTGGGGGGGTTCGCTTACGAGCAGTACTTC
CDR3 length: 15
clone size: once
V gene: TRBV7-2
D gene: TRBD2
J gene: TRBJ2-7

CDR3 protein: CASSEYPGGVRGYTF
CDR3 DNA: TGTGCCAGCAGTGAATACCCCGGGGGGGTCCGGGGCTACACCTTC
CDR3 length: 15
clone size: NA
V gene: TRBV25-1
D gene: NA
J gene: TRBJ1-2

CDR3 protein: CASSLPGHWKAYNQPQHF
CDR3 DNA: TGTGCCAGCAGTTTGCCGGGACATTGGAAAGCTTACAATCAGCCCCAGCATTTT
CDR3 length: 18
clone size: NA
V gene: TRBV6-2/TRBV6-3
D gene: NA
J gene: TRBJ1-5

CDR3 protein: CASSRDSFNEKLFF
CDR3 DNA: TGTGCCAGCTCTCGGGACAGCTTTAATGAAAAACTGTTTTTT
CDR3 length: 14
clone size: NA
V gene: TRBV28
D gene: TRBD1
J gene: TRBJ1-4

CDR3 protein: CASSIAGRGNNEQFF
CDR3 DNA: TGTGCCAGTAGTATAGCTGGCAGGGGAAACAATGAGCAGTTCTTC
CDR3 length: 15
clone size: NA
V gene: TRBV19
D gene: NA
J gene: TRBJ2-1

CDR3 protein: CASSLLAGGLNEQFF
CDR3 DNA: TGTGCCAGCAGCCTACTAGCGGGGGGCCTAAATGAGCAGTTCTTC
CDR3 length: 15
clone size: NA
V gene: TRBV7-2
D gene: TRBD2
J gene: TRBJ2-1

CDR3 protein: CASSPRLDVAGLNTEAFF
CDR3 DNA: TGTGCCAGCAGCCCACGCTTGGACGTTGCGGGGTTGAACACTGAAGCTTTCTTT
CDR3 length: 18
clone size: NA
V gene: TRBV7-6
D gene: NA
J gene: TRBJ1-1

CDR3 protein: CASSADRGVFAFF
CDR3 DNA: TGTGCCAGCAGCGCGGACAGGGGGGTATTCGCTTTCTTT
CDR3 length: 13
clone size: NA
V gene: TRBV11-1
D gene: TRBD1
J gene: TRBJ1-1

CDR3 protein: CATSGTGYGYTF
CDR3 DNA: TGTGCCACCTCAGGGACTGGCTATGGCTACACCTTC
CDR3 length: 12
clone size: NA
V gene: TRBV2
D gene: NA
J gene: TRBJ1-2